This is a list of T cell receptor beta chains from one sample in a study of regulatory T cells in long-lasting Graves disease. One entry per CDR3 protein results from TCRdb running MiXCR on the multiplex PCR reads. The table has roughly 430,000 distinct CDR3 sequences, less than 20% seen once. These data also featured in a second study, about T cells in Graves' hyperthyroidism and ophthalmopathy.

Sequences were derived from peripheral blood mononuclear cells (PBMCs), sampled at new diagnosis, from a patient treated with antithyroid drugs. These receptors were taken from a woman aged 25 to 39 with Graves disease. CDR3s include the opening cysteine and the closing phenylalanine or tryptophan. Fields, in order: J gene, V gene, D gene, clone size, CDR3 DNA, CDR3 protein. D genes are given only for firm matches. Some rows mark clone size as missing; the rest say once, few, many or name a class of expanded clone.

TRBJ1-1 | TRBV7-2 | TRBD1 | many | TGTGCCAGCAGCTGGGACAGGGGGAACGCTGAAGCTTTCTTT | CASSWDRGNAEAFF
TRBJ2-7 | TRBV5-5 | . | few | TGTGCCGGCAGCTTTTTAGGGTCGCCTACCTACGAGCAGTACTTC | CAGSFLGSPTYEQYF
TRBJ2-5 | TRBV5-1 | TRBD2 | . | TGCGCCAGCAGCTTGGAGGGAGCGGGGGGAATCCAAGAGACCCAGTACTTC | CASSLEGAGGIQETQYF
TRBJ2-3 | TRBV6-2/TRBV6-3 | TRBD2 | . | TGTGCCAGTACCCTTAGCGGGAGAACAGATACGCAGTATTTT | CASTLSGRTDTQYF
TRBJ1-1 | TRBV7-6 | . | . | TGTGCCAGCAGCTCGAGGGCGCCAGGCCCTTCCAGGAACACTGAAGCTTTCTTT | CASSSRAPGPSRNTEAFF
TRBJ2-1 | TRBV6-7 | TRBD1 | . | TGTGCCAGCAGTTACCCCGGACAGGAGTGTGAGCAGTTCTTC | CASSYPGQECEQFF
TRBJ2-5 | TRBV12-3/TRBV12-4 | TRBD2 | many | TGTGCCACCAGCGGGAGGCCCGGGGAGACCCAGTACTTC | CATSGRPGETQYF
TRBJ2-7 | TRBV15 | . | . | TGTGCCACCAGCGGAGTTCACTCAGGGTCCGGCGAGCAGTACTTC | CATSGVHSGSGEQYF
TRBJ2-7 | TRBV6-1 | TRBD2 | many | TGTGCCAGCAGTACCTCAGCGGGAGTCCCTCTCGAGCAGTACTTC | CASSTSAGVPLEQYF
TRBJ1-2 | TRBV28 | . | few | TGTGCCAGCCAACCCCTTGAGGAGACCAAAAGGGGCTACACCTTC | CASQPLEETKRGYTF
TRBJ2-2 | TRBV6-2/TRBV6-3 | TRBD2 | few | TGTGCCAGCACCTACGGGGGACTAGACACCGGGGAGCTGTTTTTT | CASTYGGLDTGELFF
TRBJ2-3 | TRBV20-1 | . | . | TGCAGTGCTGAGGGACTCCGCCATACGCAGTATTTT | CSAEGLRHTQYF
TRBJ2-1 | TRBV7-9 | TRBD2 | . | TGTGCCAGCAGCGCACGAGGGGATGCTAGGCTAGCGGGCTATCCACGGGAAAATGAGCAGTTCTTC | CASSARGDARLAGYPRENEQFF
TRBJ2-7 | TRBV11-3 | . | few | TGTGCCAGCAGGGTGGCGACATTTACGGGCGGGACGGGGGACGACGAGCAGTACTTC | CASRVATFTGGTGDDEQYF
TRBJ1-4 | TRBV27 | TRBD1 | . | TGTGCCAGCAGACCGACAGGGTCGAATGAAAAACTGTTTTTT | CASRPTGSNEKLFF
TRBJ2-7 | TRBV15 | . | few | TGTGCCACCAGCAGAGGAGGGGTCGAGCAGTACTTC | CATSRGGVEQYF
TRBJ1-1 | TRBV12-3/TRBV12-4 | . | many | TGTGCCAGCAGTCTGACAACGGCTATGGCTGAAGCTTTCTTT | CASSLTTAMAEAFF
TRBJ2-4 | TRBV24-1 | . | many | TGTGCCACCAGTGGCCGGGCCCCGGAGGACATTCAGTACTTC | CATSGRAPEDIQYF
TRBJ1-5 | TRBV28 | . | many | TGTGCCAGCAGTTTACAGACGCGCAATCAGCCCCAGCATTTT | CASSLQTRNQPQHF
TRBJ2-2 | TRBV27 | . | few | TGTGCCAGCAGTATTACTCGAAACACCGGGGAGCTGTTTTTT | CASSITRNTGELFF
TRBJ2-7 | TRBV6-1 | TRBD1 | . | TGTGCCAGCAGCGACCCGACAGGGTTTTTCTACGAGCAGTACTTC | CASSDPTGFFYEQYF
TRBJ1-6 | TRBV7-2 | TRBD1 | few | TGTGCCAGCAGCCCTCGGGCGGGACAGGGCGGATCACCCCTCCACTTT | CASSPRAGQGGSPLHF
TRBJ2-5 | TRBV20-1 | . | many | TGCAGTGCTACCCTACCGCGGGGAGAAGAGACCCAGTACTTC | CSATLPRGEETQYF
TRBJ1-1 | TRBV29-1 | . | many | TGCAGCGTTAGGGTGAACACTGAAGCTTTCTTT | CSVRVNTEAFF
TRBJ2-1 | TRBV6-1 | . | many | TGTGCCAGCAGTGAATCAGGGCCGATCTACAATGAGCAGTTCTTC | CASSESGPIYNEQFF
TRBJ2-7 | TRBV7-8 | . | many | TGTGCCAGCAGCTTAGCGAGGGGACGGTTAGGCGAGCAGTACTTC | CASSLARGRLGEQYF
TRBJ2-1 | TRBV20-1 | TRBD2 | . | TGCAGTGCTAGTGCCCTCGGAGGAGGGACTAGCTCCTACAATGAGCAGTTCTTC | CSASALGGGTSSYNEQFF
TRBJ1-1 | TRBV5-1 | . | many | TGCGCCAGCAGTGTCGACGAAAACACTGAAGCTTTCTTT | CASSVDENTEAFF
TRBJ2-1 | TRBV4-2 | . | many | TGTGCCAGCAGCCATCGACAGGAAGCCTACAATGAGCAGTTCTTC | CASSHRQEAYNEQFF
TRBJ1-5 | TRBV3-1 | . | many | TGTGCCAGCAGCCAGAGGGGTCGCGGGCCCCAGCATTTT | CASSQRGRGPQHF
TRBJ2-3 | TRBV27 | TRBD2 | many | TGTGCCAGCACAGGTGGAATAGCGGGCGAAAGCACAGATACGCAGTATTTT | CASTGGIAGESTDTQYF
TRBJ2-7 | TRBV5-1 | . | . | TGCGCCAGCAGCTTCGAAGCTGGATCCTACGAGCAGTACTTC | CASSFEAGSYEQYF
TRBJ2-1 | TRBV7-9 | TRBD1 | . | TGTGCCAGCAGCTCTGCCGGGACAGGGGTACACAATGAGCAGTTCTTC | CASSSAGTGVHNEQFF
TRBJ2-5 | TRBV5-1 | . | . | TGCGCCAGCAGCCTTGACCGGGACCCTGTGTACTTC | CASSLDRDPVYF
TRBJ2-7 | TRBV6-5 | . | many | TGTGCCAGCAGTTACTCCGTACCAAATTACGAGCAGTACTTC | CASSYSVPNYEQYF
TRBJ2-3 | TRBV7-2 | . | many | TGTGCCAGCAGCTTAGCGCCGGGAATAGATACGCAGTATTTT | CASSLAPGIDTQYF
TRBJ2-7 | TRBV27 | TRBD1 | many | TGTGCCAGCAGTCCCATGGGGACAGGGTTTTCCTACGAGCAGTACTTC | CASSPMGTGFSYEQYF
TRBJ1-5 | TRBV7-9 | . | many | TGTGCCAGCAGCCTTACTACGGGGGGGCCCCAGCATTTT | CASSLTTGGPQHF
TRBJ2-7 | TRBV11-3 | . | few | TGCGCCAGCAGCAGGGCGGGTAACGGGAGAGAATACGAGCAGTACTTC | CASSRAGNGREYEQYF
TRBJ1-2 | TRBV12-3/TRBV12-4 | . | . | TGTGCCAGCAGTCCCGGGGGGGGGGCAGGTTATGGCTACACCTTC | CASSPGGGAGYGYTF
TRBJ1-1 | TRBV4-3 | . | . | TGCGCCAGCAGCCAAGTTAGAGGGGTGGATGAAGCTTTCTTT | CASSQVRGVDEAFF
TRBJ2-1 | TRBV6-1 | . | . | TGTGCCAGCAGTGAGAGGGATCTCCCCCAAAGTAATGAGCAGTTCTTC | CASSERDLPQSNEQFF
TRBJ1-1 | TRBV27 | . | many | TGTGCCAGCATAACAGGAACTGAAGCTTTCTTT | CASITGTEAFF
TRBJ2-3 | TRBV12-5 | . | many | TGTGCTAGTGGTCGGGATTCGGCAGATACGCAGTATTTT | CASGRDSADTQYF
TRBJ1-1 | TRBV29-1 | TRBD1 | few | TGCAGCACAATACAGGGGGTCACTGAAGCTTTCTTT | CSTIQGVTEAFF
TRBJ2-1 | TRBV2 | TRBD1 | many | TGTGCCAGCAGTGATGGGACAGGGGCCCCCAATGAGCAGTTCTTC | CASSDGTGAPNEQFF
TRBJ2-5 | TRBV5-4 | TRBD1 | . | TGTGCCAGCAGAGACAGGGGATCCCAAGAGACCCAGTACTTC | CASRDRGSQETQYF
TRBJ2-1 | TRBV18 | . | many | TGTGCCAGCTCACCGGGTAGGAGGTACAATGAGCAGTTCTTC | CASSPGRRYNEQFF
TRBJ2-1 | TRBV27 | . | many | TGTGCCAGCAGAAATACGGGTGGTGAGCAGTTCTTC | CASRNTGGEQFF
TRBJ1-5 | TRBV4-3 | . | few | TGCGCCAGCAGCCATTATCTGGGGACGGGCAATCAGCCCCAGCATTTT | CASSHYLGTGNQPQHF
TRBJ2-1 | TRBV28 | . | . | TGTGCCAGCAGTAACCTCGTTGGAACTTTCCGATTCAACAATGAGCAGTTCTTC | CASSNLVGTFRFNNEQFF